What follows are 13 T cell receptor beta chains derived from one specimen sequenced in a study of shared T cell receptors in the human thymus. Libraries were prepared by immunoSEQ multiplex PCR; TCRdb keeps only in-frame clonotypes and omits some of them. There are 700,000 or so clones in the sample; approximately 85% occur only once, and approximately 0.01% lies in the top ten. These data also formed part of another study, on human thymus T cells.

Material for sequencing was thymocytes. The receptors here all came from a girl less than two years old with a congenital heart defect.

On this clone itself: One end of the junction does not line up with germline, which may come from a read error. The rearrangement joins TRBV19 to TRBJ1-6, with D perhaps TRBD1 (5 bases). The CDR3 has 16 residues. Looked up from germline, CDR1 is LNHDA and CDR2 is SQIVND (reference sequence). CDR3 sequence reads: CASRLREWGGNSPLHF. The CDR3 DNA sequence: TGTGCCAGTAGACTAAGAGAATGGGGCGGGAATTCCCCCCTCCACTTT. Full variable domain (outside the CDR3, taken from reference TRBV19 and TRBJ1-6): DGGITQSPKYLFRKEGQNVTLSCEQNLNHDAMYWYRQDPGQGLRLIYYSQIVNDFQKGDIAEGYSVSREKKESFPLTVTSAQKNPTAFYLCASRLREWGGNSPLHFGNGTRLTVT.

The rearrangement joins TRBV28 to TRBJ1-1; TRBD1 might be the D (6 bases). Germline V lookup: CDR1 MDHEN, CDR2 SYDVKM. This CDR3 is built from 19 residues. Trimming took 7 bases from V and 5 from J, leaving 32 bases between them. This CDR3 reads CASTLVGGQLSPSRTEAFF. CDR3 coding DNA: TGTGCCAGCACGTTGGTCGGGGGGCAGCTTTCTCCCAGTAGGACTGAAGCTTTCTTT.

The rearrangement uses TRBV14 and TRBJ2-3, with TRBD2 matching 13 bases. Germline CDR1 reads SGHDN; CDR2 reads FVKESK. This CDR3 spans 16 amino acids. Trimming cost V 2 bases and J 3 bases; bases outside gene matches: 2. The CDR3 coding sequence is TGTGCCAGCAGCCAACAGACTAGCGGGGGGACAGATACGCAGTATTTT. Amino acids: CASSQQTSGGTDTQYF.

The chain has TRBV10-3 and TRBJ1-5, with 9 bases aligning to TRBD1. The CDR3 loop spans 21 amino acids. V shed 0 bases and J 0 bases; nucleotides not matched to a gene: 15. Germline V gene data show CDR1 as ENHRY and CDR2 as SYGVKD. CDR3 sequence: CAISESGRMGQGDYSNQPQHF. The CDR3 DNA reads TGTGCCATCAGTGAGTCGGGGAGGATGGGACAGGGAGATTATAGCAATCAGCCCCAGCATTTT.

The rearrangement joins TRBV5-1 to TRBJ1-6, with 7 bases that match TRBD1. CDR3 length equals 16 residues. V gave up 0 bases and J gave up 7 bases; unmatched junction bases: 7. Germline assignment: CDR1 SGHRS and CDR2 YFSETQ. The CDR3 DNA reads TGCGCCAGCAGCTTGGAACAGGGGTTGGGGAATTCACCCCTCCACTTT. Protein product: CASSLEQGLGNSPLHF.

V usage is TRBV19 and J usage is TRBJ2-5, with D possibly matching TRBD1 (6 bases). V dropped 10 bases and J dropped 7 bases, with 16 bases sitting between them. Looked up from germline, CDR1 is LNHDA and CDR2 is SQIVND (reference sequence). The CDR3 consists of 12 residues. The CDR3 loop reads CATGARLGTQYF. Written as DNA, the CDR3 is TGTGCCACAGGGGCTCGGCTAGGGACCCAGTACTTC.

This clone was seen a single time. The V and J genes are TRBV19 and TRBJ2-7; 9 bases agree with TRBD1. The J segment lost 1 base and the V segment lost 5 bases, leaving 21 bases of the junction unmatched. The CDR3 has 20 amino acids. Per the germline V gene, CDR1 is LNHDA and CDR2 is SQIVND (reference sequence). CDR3: CASSEVARDREDRASYEQYF. CDR3 in DNA: TGTGCCAGTAGTGAGGTTGCGCGGGACAGGGAGGATCGGGCGTCCTACGAGCAGTACTTC.

This sequence joins TRBV4-1 and TRBJ1-4, with D perhaps TRBD1 (6 bases). The CDR3 totals 15 residues. Germline V lookup: CDR1 MGHRA, CDR2 YSYEKL. Trimming left V 0 bases short and J 4 bases short, with 9 bases between. CDR3 coding DNA: TGCGCCAGCAGCCAAGATAGCAGGGGTAATGAAAAACTGTTTTTT. Translation gives CASSQDSRGNEKLFF.

This CDR3 is CASSFASDRSTISPLHF. Here the CDR3 DNA reads TGTGCCAGCAGTTTCGCAAGCGACCGATCCACCATTTCACCCCTCCACTTT. The J gene is TRBJ1-6, the V gene TRBV27, with unresolved D. Trimming removed 3 bases at V and 9 bases at J, with 21 bases between. Per the germline V gene, CDR1 is MNHEY and CDR2 is SMNVEV (reference sequence). The CDR3 sequence is 17 residues long.

This rearrangement joins TRBV28 to TRBJ1-2, with 7 bases matching TRBD1. CDR1 and CDR2 (germline): MDHEN, SYDVKM. The CDR3 runs 18 residues. Trimming removed 6 bases from V and 1 base from J; junction bases left unmatched: 17. CDR3 sequence (DNA): TGTGCCAGCAGGTTCGAGCCCGACAGGGCGCGAAGTAACTATGGCTACACCTTC. This codes for CASRFEPDRARSNYGYTF.

This sequence joins TRBV5-6 and TRBJ2-2; 11 bases fit TRBD1. The germline V gene encodes CDR1 SGHDT and CDR2 YYEEEE. Germline trimming cut 4 bases from V and 6 bases from J; bases unmatched to any gene: 11. This CDR3 spans 17 amino acids. The CDR3 DNA follows: TGTGCCAGCAGCCACAGGGACAGGGGGTTGGTGGCCGGGGAGCTGTTTTTT. It encodes CASSHRDRGLVAGELFF.

The rearrangement joins TRBV7-8 to TRBJ2-5; D is perhaps TRBD2 (7 bases). The CDR3 runs to 17 residues. V shed 2 bases and J shed 4 bases, with 20 bases lying between them. Germline V CDR1 and CDR2: SGHVS, FQNEAQ. The CDR3 protein is CASSLWRGGGPGETQYF. The CDR3 DNA follows: TGTGCCAGCAGCTTATGGCGCGGGGGCGGACCAGGAGAGACCCAGTACTTC.

The V call is TRBV11-2, the J call TRBJ1-2; D not resolved. CDR3 length equals 12 residues. V was clipped by 1 base and J by 3 bases, with 3 bases between them. Germline-derived CDR1 and CDR2 are SGHAT and FQNNGV. DNA of the CDR3: TGTGCCAGCAGCTTAGCCTACTATGGCTACACCTTC. This translates into CASSLAYYGYTF.